A selection of T cell receptor beta chains follows, all from one sample in a study of OX40 agonist ivuxolimab in advanced cancers. Only in-frame clones appear in the TCRdb table, and some are missing; sequencing was by immunoSEQ multiplex PCR. The sample consists of 55,000 to 85,000 clones, 86% of them appearing once. The sequences come from CD4+ or CD8+ T cells sorted from blood, collected in a trial of the OX40 agonist ivuxolimab. The source of these receptors is an adult with an advanced solid tumor such as melanoma, head and neck, liver or kidney cancer. Each CDR3 is given with its conserved first and last residue. Each record gives: clone size, D gene, J gene, V gene, CDR3 DNA, CDR3 protein. D genes are given only for firm matches. The size of a clone is reported for some rows only, either as once, few or many, or as a class for expanded clones.

clone size: NA
D gene: TRBD1
J gene: TRBJ1-6
V gene: TRBV6-7
CDR3 DNA: TGTGCCAGCAGTCGGACAGGGTGTGAGGACGATTCACCCCTCCACTTT
CDR3 protein: CASSRTGCEDDSPLHF

clone size: NA
D gene: NA
J gene: TRBJ2-1
V gene: TRBV28
CDR3 DNA: TGTGCCAGCAGACCAGGGCAAGCCAGGCCAGGCCAGAATGAGCAGTTCTTC
CDR3 protein: CASRPGQARPGQNEQFF

clone size: NA
D gene: NA
J gene: TRBJ2-2
V gene: TRBV15
CDR3 DNA: TGTGCCACCAGCAGCCCCAATAGGGGAAGTTCCACCGGGGAGCTGTTTTTT
CDR3 protein: CATSSPNRGSSTGELFF

clone size: NA
D gene: TRBD2
J gene: TRBJ2-3
V gene: TRBV5-5
CDR3 DNA: TGTGCCAGCAGCTTTAGCGGGGACACAGATACGCAGTATTTT
CDR3 protein: CASSFSGDTDTQYF

clone size: NA
D gene: NA
J gene: TRBJ1-1
V gene: TRBV29-1
CDR3 DNA: TGCAGCGGGGGGGGTACTGAAGCTTTCTTT
CDR3 protein: CSGGGTEAFF

clone size: NA
D gene: TRBD1
J gene: TRBJ2-7
V gene: TRBV6-1
CDR3 DNA: TGTGCCAGCAGATCCCGGGACAGGGGTGGCGAGCAGTACTTC
CDR3 protein: CASRSRDRGGEQYF

clone size: NA
D gene: NA
J gene: TRBJ2-3
V gene: TRBV4-1
CDR3 DNA: TGCGCCAGCAGCCAATTAAGCACAGATACGCAGTATTTT
CDR3 protein: CASSQLSTDTQYF

clone size: NA
D gene: TRBD2
J gene: TRBJ2-1
V gene: TRBV18
CDR3 DNA: TGTGCCAGCTCACCCACCGGGGGGGCCTACAATGAGCAGTTCTTC
CDR3 protein: CASSPTGGAYNEQFF

clone size: medium-sized
D gene: NA
J gene: TRBJ2-3
V gene: TRBV2
CDR3 DNA: TGTGCCAGCACCAGTTTTGATACGCAGTATTTT
CDR3 protein: CASTSFDTQYF

clone size: NA
D gene: NA
J gene: TRBJ1-6
V gene: TRBV7-9
CDR3 DNA: TGTGCCAGCAGCCCATCGGGGGGCGGTAGTATTGCACCCCTCCACTTT
CDR3 protein: CASSPSGGGSIAPLHF

clone size: NA
D gene: TRBD1
J gene: TRBJ2-5
V gene: TRBV5-4
CDR3 DNA: TGTGCCAGCATCGGGGACAGGGGGACGGAGGAGACCCAGTACTTC
CDR3 protein: CASIGDRGTEETQYF

clone size: few
D gene: NA
J gene: TRBJ1-6
V gene: TRBV7-8
CDR3 DNA: TGTGCCAGCAGCCAACCAAGGGCAGTGGGTTCACCCCTCCACTTT
CDR3 protein: CASSQPRAVGSPLHF

clone size: few
D gene: NA
J gene: TRBJ1-5
V gene: TRBV2
CDR3 DNA: TGTGCCAGCAGTGATTTGTATCAGCCCCAGCATTTT
CDR3 protein: CASSDLYQPQHF

clone size: NA
D gene: TRBD1
J gene: TRBJ1-2
V gene: TRBV19
CDR3 DNA: TGTGCCAGTAGTACCTCGGGACAGACTTCAAACTATGGCTACACCTTC
CDR3 protein: CASSTSGQTSNYGYTF

clone size: NA
D gene: TRBD2
J gene: TRBJ2-7
V gene: TRBV19
CDR3 DNA: TGTGCCAGTAGTACGCAAACCCCAGCGGGGGCCCCCGAGCAGTACTTC
CDR3 protein: CASSTQTPAGAPEQYF

clone size: NA
D gene: NA
J gene: TRBJ1-2
V gene: TRBV5-4
CDR3 DNA: TGTGCCAGCAGCTTGGAGGGGGATGGCTACACCTTC
CDR3 protein: CASSLEGDGYTF

clone size: NA
D gene: NA
J gene: TRBJ2-3
V gene: TRBV19
CDR3 DNA: TGTGCCAGTAGTACGGGGGAAACCGGGGGCACAGATACGCAGTATTTT
CDR3 protein: CASSTGETGGTDTQYF

clone size: NA
D gene: NA
J gene: TRBJ2-3
V gene: TRBV9
CDR3 DNA: TGTGCCAGCAGCGTAGACGGTAGGGCCGGGATTATCTTT
CDR3 protein: CASSVDGRAGIIF

clone size: NA
D gene: NA
J gene: TRBJ1-3
V gene: TRBV12-2
CDR3 DNA: TGTGCAAGTCCCAACAACAGTGGAAACACCATATATTTT
CDR3 protein: CASPNNSGNTIYF

clone size: NA
D gene: NA
J gene: TRBJ2-7
V gene: TRBV11-2
CDR3 DNA: TGTGCCAGCAGCTTAGCGGTAGGGCGGGGGACATCCTACGAGCAGTACTTC
CDR3 protein: CASSLAVGRGTSYEQYF

clone size: NA
D gene: TRBD1
J gene: TRBJ2-7
V gene: TRBV28
CDR3 DNA: TGTGCCAGCAGGCGGAGACAGGGGATGGGTGAGCAGTACTTC
CDR3 protein: CASRRRQGMGEQYF

clone size: NA
D gene: NA
J gene: TRBJ1-2
V gene: TRBV4-1
CDR3 DNA: TGCGCCAGCAGCCAAGATTCCGGGCTTAGTAGCGGCTACACCTTC
CDR3 protein: CASSQDSGLSSGYTF

clone size: NA
D gene: TRBD1
J gene: TRBJ1-2
V gene: TRBV2
CDR3 DNA: TGTGCCAGCAAGGACAGGGGGTTTGCTGGCTACACCTTC
CDR3 protein: CASKDRGFAGYTF

clone size: NA
D gene: NA
J gene: TRBJ1-1
V gene: TRBV6-5
CDR3 DNA: TGTGCCAGCAGACAGGGTGCTGAAGCTTTCTTT
CDR3 protein: CASRQGAEAFF

clone size: NA
D gene: NA
J gene: TRBJ1-6
V gene: TRBV27
CDR3 DNA: TGTGCCAGCAGTGGCCCGGTGCGGAGTTCACCCCTCCACTTT
CDR3 protein: CASSGPVRSSPLHF

clone size: NA
D gene: TRBD1
J gene: TRBJ1-4
V gene: TRBV9
CDR3 DNA: TGTGCCAGCAGCCCCAGGGGGGGGCTGGCTAATGAAAAACTGTTTTTT
CDR3 protein: CASSPRGGLANEKLFF

clone size: NA
D gene: NA
J gene: TRBJ2-4
V gene: TRBV21-1
CDR3 DNA: TGTGCCAGCAGCAAAGATTCGACAGGGTACGGATTCCCGAAAAACATTCAGTACTTC
CDR3 protein: CASSKDSTGYGFPKNIQYF

clone size: few
D gene: TRBD1
J gene: TRBJ1-2
V gene: TRBV6-5
CDR3 DNA: TGTGCCAGCAGGACAGGGGCATACTATGGCTACACCTTC
CDR3 protein: CASRTGAYYGYTF

clone size: NA
D gene: NA
J gene: TRBJ1-3
V gene: TRBV6-5
CDR3 DNA: TGTGCCAGCAGCCGAGCCAGGGAACGTGGAAACACCATATATTTT
CDR3 protein: CASSRARERGNTIYF

clone size: NA
D gene: NA
J gene: TRBJ1-2
V gene: TRBV5-5
CDR3 DNA: TGTGCCAGCAGCTCCAGCTGGACTAGAATGGATGGCTACACCTTC
CDR3 protein: CASSSSWTRMDGYTF

clone size: NA
D gene: NA
J gene: TRBJ2-1
V gene: TRBV10-3
CDR3 DNA: TGTGCCATCAGTGAGAGTGCCCAGGCTACCTCCTACAATGAGCAGTTCTTC
CDR3 protein: CAISESAQATSYNEQFF

clone size: few
D gene: NA
J gene: TRBJ1-1
V gene: TRBV9
CDR3 DNA: TGTGCCAGCAGCCCTCCAGGGGCTGGCACTGAAGCTTTCTTT
CDR3 protein: CASSPPGAGTEAFF

clone size: few
D gene: NA
J gene: TRBJ1-5
V gene: TRBV28
CDR3 DNA: TGTGCCAGCAGGAGTAGCAATCAGCCCCAGCATTTT
CDR3 protein: CASRSSNQPQHF

clone size: once
D gene: NA
J gene: TRBJ1-2
V gene: TRBV5-6
CDR3 DNA: TGTGCCAGCAGCTTGGTAGCCCTTGGGGTCGGCTACACCTTC
CDR3 protein: CASSLVALGVGYTF

clone size: NA
D gene: NA
J gene: TRBJ1-2
V gene: TRBV11-2
CDR3 DNA: TGTGCCAGCAGCCCCGGGGACGGTACCTATGGCTACACCTTC
CDR3 protein: CASSPGDGTYGYTF

clone size: NA
D gene: TRBD1
J gene: TRBJ1-2
V gene: TRBV4-3
CDR3 DNA: TGCGCCAGCAGCCAAGTCGATAGAAGGGACAGGGACTATGGCTACACCTTC
CDR3 protein: CASSQVDRRDRDYGYTF

clone size: few
D gene: NA
J gene: TRBJ2-2
V gene: TRBV11-1
CDR3 DNA: TGTGCCAGCAGCTTAGGTCAGAACACCGGGGAGCTGTTTTTT
CDR3 protein: CASSLGQNTGELFF

clone size: NA
D gene: NA
J gene: TRBJ2-7
V gene: TRBV7-9
CDR3 DNA: TGTGCCAGCAGCCGGGACCTTAACTACGAGCAGTACTTC
CDR3 protein: CASSRDLNYEQYF

clone size: NA
D gene: NA
J gene: TRBJ1-2
V gene: TRBV6-6
CDR3 DNA: TGTGCCAGAGAACTCAGGGGTGATGGCTACACCTTC
CDR3 protein: CARELRGDGYTF

clone size: NA
D gene: NA
J gene: TRBJ1-6
V gene: TRBV5-6
CDR3 DNA: TGTGCCAGCAGCTCCTACGGGTTACGGTCACCCCTCCACTTT
CDR3 protein: CASSSYGLRSPLHF

clone size: NA
D gene: NA
J gene: TRBJ2-5
V gene: TRBV5-1
CDR3 DNA: TGCGCCAGCAGCTTGGACACCCAAGAGACCCAGTACTTC
CDR3 protein: CASSLDTQETQYF

clone size: NA
D gene: NA
J gene: TRBJ1-5
V gene: TRBV28
CDR3 DNA: TGTGCCAGCAGTTTAGGTCGGAATCAGCCCCAGCATTTT
CDR3 protein: CASSLGRNQPQHF

clone size: NA
D gene: NA
J gene: TRBJ1-1
V gene: TRBV7-6
CDR3 DNA: TGTGCCAGCAGCTTAGCGCCCGGGAACACTGAAGCTTTCTTT
CDR3 protein: CASSLAPGNTEAFF

clone size: few
D gene: TRBD1
J gene: TRBJ1-6
V gene: TRBV7-6
CDR3 DNA: TGTGCCAGCAGCCCGACAGGGGAATCACCCCTCCACTTT
CDR3 protein: CASSPTGESPLHF

clone size: NA
D gene: TRBD1
J gene: TRBJ2-7
V gene: TRBV5-4
CDR3 DNA: TGTGCCAGCAGCCCAGGGGGGACAGGGTACGGCGAGCAGTACTTC
CDR3 protein: CASSPGGTGYGEQYF

clone size: once
D gene: TRBD1
J gene: TRBJ2-4
V gene: TRBV28
CDR3 DNA: TGTGCCAGCAGTGGGACAGGGGCGGCTTTAGCCAAAAACATTCAGTACTTC
CDR3 protein: CASSGTGAALAKNIQYF

clone size: NA
D gene: NA
J gene: TRBJ1-4
V gene: TRBV10-3
CDR3 DNA: TGTGCCATCAGTGAGGACGAAGAAAAACTGTTTTTT
CDR3 protein: CAISEDEEKLFF

clone size: NA
D gene: NA
J gene: TRBJ1-1
V gene: TRBV19
CDR3 DNA: TGTGCCAGTAGTGGCGCCGGGGCCATGAACACTGAAGCTTTCTTT
CDR3 protein: CASSGAGAMNTEAFF

clone size: NA
D gene: TRBD2
J gene: TRBJ2-7
V gene: TRBV18
CDR3 DNA: TGTGCCAGCTCGTCGGGCGGGAGCTACGAGCAGTACTTC
CDR3 protein: CASSSGGSYEQYF

clone size: NA
D gene: NA
J gene: TRBJ1-2
V gene: TRBV6-5
CDR3 DNA: TGTGCCAGCAGTTACAGGGCCGAGAGCGGGGGCTACACCTTC
CDR3 protein: CASSYRAESGGYTF

clone size: NA
D gene: NA
J gene: TRBJ1-1
V gene: TRBV2
CDR3 DNA: TGTGCCAGCAGCTTGAATTTCGGGACTGAAGCTTTCTTT
CDR3 protein: CASSLNFGTEAFF

clone size: NA
D gene: NA
J gene: TRBJ2-4
V gene: TRBV7-2
CDR3 DNA: TGTGCCAGCAGCTTAATAGCCAAAAACATTCAGTACTTC
CDR3 protein: CASSLIAKNIQYF

clone size: few
D gene: TRBD1
J gene: TRBJ1-1
V gene: TRBV18
CDR3 DNA: TGTGCCAGCTCACCATCCGACAGGGGGCCCTCGGGCACTGAAGCTTTCTTT
CDR3 protein: CASSPSDRGPSGTEAFF

clone size: NA
D gene: NA
J gene: TRBJ1-5
V gene: TRBV30
CDR3 DNA: TGTGCCTGGAACACGGTGGGGACCAATCAGCCCCAGCATTTT
CDR3 protein: CAWNTVGTNQPQHF

clone size: NA
D gene: NA
J gene: TRBJ1-1
V gene: TRBV29-1
CDR3 DNA: TGCAGCGTTGAAAGGGCCGAAGCGCCCAACACTGAAGCTTTCTTT
CDR3 protein: CSVERAEAPNTEAFF

clone size: NA
D gene: NA
J gene: TRBJ2-3
V gene: TRBV4-3
CDR3 DNA: TGCGCCAGCAGCAGGGCACCGGGGCTCACAGATACGCAGTATTTT
CDR3 protein: CASSRAPGLTDTQYF

clone size: NA
D gene: NA
J gene: TRBJ2-1
V gene: TRBV19
CDR3 DNA: TGTGCCAGTAGTATAGGCGGGGCGCGGAATGAGCAGTTCTTC
CDR3 protein: CASSIGGARNEQFF

clone size: NA
D gene: NA
J gene: TRBJ2-2
V gene: TRBV2
CDR3 DNA: TGTGCCAGCGATTACGGGAACACCGGGGAGCTGTTTTTT
CDR3 protein: CASDYGNTGELFF

clone size: NA
D gene: TRBD1
J gene: TRBJ1-2
V gene: TRBV4-1
CDR3 DNA: TGCGCCAGCAGTCAAACCCCGGGACAGGGAAGTTATGGCTACACCTTC
CDR3 protein: CASSQTPGQGSYGYTF

clone size: NA
D gene: NA
J gene: TRBJ1-1
V gene: TRBV27
CDR3 DNA: TGTGCCAGCAGTTTAGGGTGGGGTCAGGCTTTCTTT
CDR3 protein: CASSLGWGQAFF